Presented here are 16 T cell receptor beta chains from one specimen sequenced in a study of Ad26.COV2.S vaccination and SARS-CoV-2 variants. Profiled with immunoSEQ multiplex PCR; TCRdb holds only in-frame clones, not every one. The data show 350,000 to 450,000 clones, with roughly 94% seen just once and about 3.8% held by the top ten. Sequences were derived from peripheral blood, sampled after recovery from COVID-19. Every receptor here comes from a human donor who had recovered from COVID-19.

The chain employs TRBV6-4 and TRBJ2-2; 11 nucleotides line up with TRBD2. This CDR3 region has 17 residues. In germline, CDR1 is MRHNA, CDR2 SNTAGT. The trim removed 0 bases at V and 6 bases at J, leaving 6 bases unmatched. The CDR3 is CASSDSKTSGDAGELFF. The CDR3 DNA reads TGTGCCAGCAGTGACTCGAAGACTAGCGGGGATGCCGGGGAGCTGTTTTTT.

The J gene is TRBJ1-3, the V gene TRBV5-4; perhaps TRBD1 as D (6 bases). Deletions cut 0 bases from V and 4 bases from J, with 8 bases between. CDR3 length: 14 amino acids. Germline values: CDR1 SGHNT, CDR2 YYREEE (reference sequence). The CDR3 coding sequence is TGTGCCAGCAGCTTGGAGGGGGTAGGAAACACCATATATTTT. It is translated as CASSLEGVGNTIYF.

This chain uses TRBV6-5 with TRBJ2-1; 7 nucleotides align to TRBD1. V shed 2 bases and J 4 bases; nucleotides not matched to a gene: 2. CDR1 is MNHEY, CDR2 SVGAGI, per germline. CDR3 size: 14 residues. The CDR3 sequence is CASSYGGQYNEQFF. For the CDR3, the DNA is TGTGCCAGCAGTTACGGGGGACAGTACAATGAGCAGTTCTTC.

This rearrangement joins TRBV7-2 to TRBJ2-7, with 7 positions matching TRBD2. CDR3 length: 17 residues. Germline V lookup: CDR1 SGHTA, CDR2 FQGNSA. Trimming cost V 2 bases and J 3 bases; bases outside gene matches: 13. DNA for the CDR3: TGTGCCAGCAGCTTAACGGCAGCCCGGAGCGGGGTCTACGAGCAGTACTTC. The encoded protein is CASSLTAARSGVYEQYF. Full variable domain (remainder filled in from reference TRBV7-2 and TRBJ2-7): GAGVSQSPSNKVTEKGKDVELRCDPISGHTALYWYRQSLGQGLEFLIYFQGNSAPDKSGLPSDRFSAERTGGSVSTLTIQRTQQEDSAVYLCASSLTAARSGVYEQYFGPGTRLTVT.

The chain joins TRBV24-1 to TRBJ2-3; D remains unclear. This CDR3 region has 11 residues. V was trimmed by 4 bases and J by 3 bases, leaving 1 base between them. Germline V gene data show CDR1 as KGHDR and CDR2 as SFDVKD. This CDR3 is CATSETDTQYF. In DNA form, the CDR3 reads TGTGCCACCAGTGAGACAGATACGCAGTATTTT.

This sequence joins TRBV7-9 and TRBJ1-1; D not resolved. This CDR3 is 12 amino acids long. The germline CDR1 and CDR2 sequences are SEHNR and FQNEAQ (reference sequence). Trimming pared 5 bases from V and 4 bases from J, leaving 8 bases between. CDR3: CASSRPATEAFF. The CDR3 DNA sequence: TGTGCCAGCAGCCGTCCAGCCACTGAAGCTTTCTTT.

CDR3 sequence: CASGLDGDYEQYF. DNA of the CDR3: TGTGCTAGTGGCCTGGACGGTGACTACGAGCAGTACTTC. The chain combines TRBV12-5 with TRBJ2-7; D is unclear. The CDR3 contains 13 residues. Germline V lookup: CDR1 LGHNT, CDR2 FRNRAP. Trimming left V 6 bases short and J 3 bases short, with 12 bases between.

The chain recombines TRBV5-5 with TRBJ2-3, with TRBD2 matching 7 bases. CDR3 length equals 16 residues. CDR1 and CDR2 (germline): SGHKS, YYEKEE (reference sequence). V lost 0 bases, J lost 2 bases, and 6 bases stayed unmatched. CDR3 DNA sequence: TGTGCCAGCAGCTTGGTTACGGGGGGTTCCACAGATACGCAGTATTTT. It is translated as CASSLVTGGSTDTQYF. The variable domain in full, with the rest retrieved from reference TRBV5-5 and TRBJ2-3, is DAGVTQSPTHLIKTRGQQVTLRCSPISGHKSVSWYQQVLGQGPQFIFQYYEKEERGRGNFPDRFSARQFPNYSSELNVNALLLGDSALYLCASSLVTGGSTDTQYFGPGTRLTVL.

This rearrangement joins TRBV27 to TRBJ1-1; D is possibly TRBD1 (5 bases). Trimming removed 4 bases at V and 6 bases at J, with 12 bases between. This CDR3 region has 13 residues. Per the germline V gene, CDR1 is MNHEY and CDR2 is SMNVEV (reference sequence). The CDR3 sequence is CASSSRPGSEAFF. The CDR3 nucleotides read TGTGCCAGCAGTTCCCGGCCAGGGTCTGAAGCTTTCTTT.

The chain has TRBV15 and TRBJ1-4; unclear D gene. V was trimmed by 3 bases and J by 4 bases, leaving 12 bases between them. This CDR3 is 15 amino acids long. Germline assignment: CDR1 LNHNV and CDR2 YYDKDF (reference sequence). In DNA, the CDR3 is TGTGCCACCAGCAGCAACCGGGCCTTTAATGAAAAACTGTTTTTT. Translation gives CATSSNRAFNEKLFF.

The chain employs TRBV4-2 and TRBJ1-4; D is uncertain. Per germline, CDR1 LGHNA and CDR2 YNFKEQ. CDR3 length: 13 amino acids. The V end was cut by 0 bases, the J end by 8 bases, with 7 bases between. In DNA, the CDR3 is TGTGCCAGCAGCCAAGATTCGGAGGAAAAACTGTTTTTT. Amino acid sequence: CASSQDSEEKLFF.

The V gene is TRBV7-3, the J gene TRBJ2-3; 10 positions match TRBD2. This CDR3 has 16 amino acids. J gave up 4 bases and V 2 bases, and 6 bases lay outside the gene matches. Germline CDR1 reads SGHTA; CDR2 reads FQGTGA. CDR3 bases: TGTGCCAGCAGCTTAGGTCGAGCGGGGGGGCCAGATACGCAGTATTTT. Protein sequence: CASSLGRAGGPDTQYF.

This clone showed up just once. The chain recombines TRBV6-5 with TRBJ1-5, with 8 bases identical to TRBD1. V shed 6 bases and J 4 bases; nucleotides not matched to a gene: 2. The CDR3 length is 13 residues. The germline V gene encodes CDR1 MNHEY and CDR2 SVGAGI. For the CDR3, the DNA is TGTGCCAGCAGAAGACAGGGGAATCAGCCCCAGCATTTT. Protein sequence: CASRRQGNQPQHF.

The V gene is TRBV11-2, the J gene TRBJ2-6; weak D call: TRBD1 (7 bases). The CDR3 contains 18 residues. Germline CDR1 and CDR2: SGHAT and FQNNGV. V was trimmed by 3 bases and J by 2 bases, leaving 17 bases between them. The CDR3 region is CASSFRGGGATGANVLTF. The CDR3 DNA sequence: TGTGCCAGCAGCTTCAGAGGAGGGGGCGCAACTGGGGCCAACGTCCTGACTTTC.

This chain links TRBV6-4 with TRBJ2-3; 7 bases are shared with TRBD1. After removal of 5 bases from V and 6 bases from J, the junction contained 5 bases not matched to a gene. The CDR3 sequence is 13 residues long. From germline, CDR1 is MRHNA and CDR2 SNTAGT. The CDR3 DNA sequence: TGTGCCAGCAGTCAAGGGGGCCGGGATACGCAGTATTTT. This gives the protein CASSQGGRDTQYF.

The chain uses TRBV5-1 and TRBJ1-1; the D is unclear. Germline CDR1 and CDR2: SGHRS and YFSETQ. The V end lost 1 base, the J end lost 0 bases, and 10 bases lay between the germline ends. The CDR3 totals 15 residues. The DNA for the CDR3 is TGCGCCAGCAGCTTGCTAGGAGTCATGAACACTGAAGCTTTCTTT. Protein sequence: CASSLLGVMNTEAFF.